This is a list of T cell receptor beta chains from one sample in a study of T-cell reconstitution after alpha-beta-depleted transplantation in children. TCRdb recomputed calls from the PCR reads with MiXCR, one row per CDR3 protein. The sample consists of roughly 160,000 distinct CDR3 sequences, 11% of them appearing once. This sample comprised PBMCs, obtained before TCRalphabeta/CD19-depleted stem cell transplant. These receptors originate from a boy younger than 10 with acute myeloid leukemia, due to receive a stem cell transplant. Both conserved end residues are part of each CDR3. The D gene is left open where the match is weak. Clone sizes are given selectively: once, few, many, or a class where the clone is expanded.

v_call,d_call,clone_size,j_call,cdr3_aa,cdr3_nt
TRBV20-1,.,many,TRBJ2-7,CSARSFGGPISYEQYF,TGCAGTGCTAGGTCTTTTGGGGGCCCAATCTCCTACGAGCAGTACTTC
TRBV20-1,TRBD1,many,TRBJ2-4,CSAHLGGDRGSDIQYF,TGCAGTGCTCATCTCGGCGGAGACAGGGGTTCGGACATTCAGTACTTC
TRBV5-1,TRBD2,many,TRBJ2-5,CASSQKTSGQETQYF,TGCGCCAGCAGCCAAAAGACTAGCGGGCAAGAGACCCAGTACTTC
TRBV7-9,TRBD1,many,TRBJ1-2,CASSQSYDRVDYGYTF,TGTGCCAGCAGCCAATCATACGACAGGGTGGACTATGGCTACACCTTC
TRBV24-1,.,many,TRBJ1-5,CATSVKRDLSNQPQHF,TGTGCCACCAGTGTTAAGCGGGACCTTAGCAATCAGCCCCAGCATTTT
TRBV20-1,.,.,TRBJ1-1,CSARYGFTTEAFF,TGCAGTGCTAGGTATGGGTTCACCACTGAAGCTTTCTTT
TRBV5-5,.,many,TRBJ1-1,CASSLKDWGVNTEAFF,TGTGCCAGCAGCTTGAAGGACTGGGGGGTGAACACTGAAGCTTTCTTT
TRBV6-1,.,many,TRBJ2-5,CASRPALQETQYF,TGTGCCAGCAGGCCGGCGTTACAAGAGACCCAGTACTTC
TRBV7-3,.,many,TRBJ2-6,CASRFLFSGANVLTF,TGTGCCAGCCGATTCCTGTTCTCTGGGGCCAACGTCCTGACTTTC
TRBV3-1,.,many,TRBJ2-1,CASGTGVWNEQFF,TGTGCCAGCGGCACGGGGGTTTGGAATGAGCAGTTCTTC
TRBV5-4,TRBD2,many,TRBJ2-5,CASSFRRGGIQETQYF,TGTGCCAGCAGCTTCCGCCGGGGGGGAATCCAAGAGACCCAGTACTTC
TRBV28,TRBD2,many,TRBJ2-3,CASSIIAGAVDTQYF,TGTGCCAGCAGTATAATAGCGGGAGCCGTAGATACGCAGTATTTT
TRBV7-6,.,.,TRBJ1-6,CASSSPTGLGSPLHF,TGTGCCAGCAGCTCGCCCACAGGGTTAGGTTCACCCCTCCACTTT
TRBV28,TRBD1,.,TRBJ2-7,CASTDRVGLYEQYF,TGTGCCAGCACAGACAGGGTTGGCCTCTACGAGCAGTACTTC
TRBV4-2,.,many,TRBJ2-7,CASSEAAGNYEQYF,TGTGCCAGCAGCGAAGCGGCAGGGAACTACGAGCAGTACTTC
TRBV4-2,.,many,TRBJ2-5,CASSQDWGREETQYF,TGTGCCAGCAGCCAAGATTGGGGACGCGAAGAGACCCAGTACTTC
TRBV3-1,TRBD2,many,TRBJ2-1,CASSQPPWGTSGYNEQFF,TGTGCCAGCAGCCAACCTCCATGGGGGACTAGCGGGTACAATGAGCAGTTCTTC
TRBV4-2,.,.,TRBJ1-4,CASSPWLPCNEKLFF,TGTGCCAGCAGCCCCTGGCTACCCTGCAATGAAAAACTGTTTTTT
TRBV5-4,TRBD2,many,TRBJ2-5,CASSLGEGSFQETQYF,TGTGCCAGCAGCTTAGGGGAGGGGAGCTTTCAAGAGACCCAGTACTTC
TRBV4-1,TRBD1,many,TRBJ2-6,CASSRPGQGKTSGANVLTF,TGCGCCAGCAGCCGCCCGGGACAGGGGAAGACCTCTGGGGCCAACGTCCTGACTTTC
TRBV20-1,.,many,TRBJ1-1,CSAGDTEAFF,TGCAGTGCAGGGGACACTGAAGCTTTCTTT
TRBV14,.,many,TRBJ1-3,CASSRHLNTIYF,TGTGCCAGCAGTCGACACTTAAACACCATATATTTT
TRBV11-2,.,.,TRBJ2-5,CASSLRLEETQYF,TGTGCCAGCAGCTTAAGACTCGAAGAGACCCAGTATTTC
TRBV24-1,.,many,TRBJ1-1,CATSGRGAAEAFF,TGTGCCACCAGTGGGCGTGGGGCGGCAGAAGCTTTCTTT
TRBV6-2/TRBV6-3,TRBD2,many,TRBJ2-5,CASRLGTSGGQETQYF,TGTGCCAGCAGACTCGGGACTAGCGGGGGGCAAGAGACCCAGTACTTC
TRBV5-1,.,many,TRBJ1-1,CASRNTGTITEAFF,TGCGCCAGCAGAAATACCGGGACTATCACTGAAGCTTTCTTT
TRBV20-1,.,many,TRBJ2-7,CSALLIRTPYEQYF,TGCAGTGCGCTGTTGATACGGACCCCCTACGAGCAGTACTTC
TRBV20-1,.,many,TRBJ1-1,CSAPRGANTEAFF,TGCAGTGCCCCACGAGGGGCGAACACTGAAGCTTTCTTT
TRBV27,.,few,TRBJ1-5,CASSPPGGNQPQHF,TGTGCCAGCAGTCCCCCCGGGGGGAATCAGCCCCAGCATTTT
TRBV3-1,.,many,TRBJ1-1,CASSRQATEAFF,TGTGCCAGCAGCCGACAGGCCACTGAAGCTTTCTTT
TRBV7-2,.,many,TRBJ2-2,CASSTGLPRTGELFF,TGTGCCAGCAGCACGGGACTTCCTCGGACCGGGGAGCTGTTTTTT
TRBV7-2,.,many,TRBJ1-5,CASSPANPSQPQHF,TGTGCCAGCAGCCCCGCTAATCCTAGTCAGCCCCAGCATTTT
TRBV7-9,.,many,TRBJ1-1,CASRPRGGTEAFF,TGTGCCAGCAGACCCAGGGGAGGTACTGAAGCTTTCTTT
TRBV11-2,.,many,TRBJ2-7,CASSLGLRSEQYF,TGTGCCAGCAGCTTAGGGTTGAGGAGCGAGCAGTACTTC
TRBV29-1,TRBD2,many,TRBJ2-4,CSVTGGLENIQYF,TGCAGCGTTACGGGAGGGTTGGAAAACATTCAGTACTTC
TRBV5-4,.,many,TRBJ1-3,CASSRNIDRPGDTIYF,TGTGCCAGCAGCCGAAACATCGACAGACCAGGGGACACCATATATTTT
TRBV15,TRBD2,many,TRBJ2-1,CATNGLAGGGEQFF,TGTGCCACCAACGGACTAGCGGGAGGCGGCGAGCAGTTCTTC
TRBV6-6,TRBD2,many,TRBJ2-1,CASSYQRGGLDEQFF,TGTGCCAGCAGTTACCAGCGGGGGGGCCTGGATGAGCAGTTCTTC
TRBV7-8,TRBD1,many,TRBJ1-2,CASSLSLGTAYGYTF,TGTGCCAGCAGCTTATCCCTCGGGACAGCTTATGGCTACACCTTC
TRBV12-3/TRBV12-4,.,many,TRBJ2-1,CASSPNYNEQFF,TGTGCCAGCAGTCCTAACTACAATGAGCAGTTCTTC
TRBV19,.,medium-sized,TRBJ1-1,CASSMLGKDTEAFF,TGTGCCAGTAGTATGTTAGGGAAGGACACTGAAGCTTTCTTT
TRBV20-1,.,.,TRBJ2-1,CSARDNFGGGEQFF,TGCAGTGCTAGAGATAATTTCGGGGGTGGGGAGCAGTTCTTC